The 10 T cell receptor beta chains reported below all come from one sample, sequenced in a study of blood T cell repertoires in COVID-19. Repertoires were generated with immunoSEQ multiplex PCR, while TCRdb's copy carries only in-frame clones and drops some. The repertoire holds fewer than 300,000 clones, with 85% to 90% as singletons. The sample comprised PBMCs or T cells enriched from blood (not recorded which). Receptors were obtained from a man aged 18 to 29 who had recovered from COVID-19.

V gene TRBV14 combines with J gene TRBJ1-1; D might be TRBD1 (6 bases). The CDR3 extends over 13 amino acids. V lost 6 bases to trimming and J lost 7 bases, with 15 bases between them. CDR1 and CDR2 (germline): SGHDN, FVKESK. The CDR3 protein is CASSLADSYEAFF. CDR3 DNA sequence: TGTGCCAGCAGTCTGGCGGACAGTTATGAAGCTTTCTTT.

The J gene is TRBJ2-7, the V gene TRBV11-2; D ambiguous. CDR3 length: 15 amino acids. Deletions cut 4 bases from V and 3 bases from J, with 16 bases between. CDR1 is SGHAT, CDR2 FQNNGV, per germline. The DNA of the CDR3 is TGTGCCAGCAGCTCTAACCCCACTATAGGCTACGAGCAGTACTTC. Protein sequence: CASSSNPTIGYEQYF. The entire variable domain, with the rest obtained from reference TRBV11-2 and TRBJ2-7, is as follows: EAGVAQSPRYKIIEKRQSVAFWCNPISGHATLYWYQQILGQGPKLLIQFQNNGVVDDSQLPKDRFSAERLKGVDSTLKIQPAKLEDSAVYLCASSSNPTIGYEQYFGPGTRLTVT.

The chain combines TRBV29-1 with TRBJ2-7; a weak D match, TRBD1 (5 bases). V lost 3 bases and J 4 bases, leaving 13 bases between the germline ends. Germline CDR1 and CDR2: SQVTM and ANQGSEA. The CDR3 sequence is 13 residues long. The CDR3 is CSVELAGIYEQYF. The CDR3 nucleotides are TGCAGCGTTGAGTTGGCAGGGATTTACGAGCAGTACTTC.

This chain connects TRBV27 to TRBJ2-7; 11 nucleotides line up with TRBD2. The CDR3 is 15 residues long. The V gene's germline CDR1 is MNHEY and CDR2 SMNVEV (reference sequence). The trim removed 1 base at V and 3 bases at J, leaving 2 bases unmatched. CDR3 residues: CASSLLTSGIYEQYF. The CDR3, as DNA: TGTGCCAGCAGTTTATTGACTAGCGGGATCTACGAGCAGTACTTC.

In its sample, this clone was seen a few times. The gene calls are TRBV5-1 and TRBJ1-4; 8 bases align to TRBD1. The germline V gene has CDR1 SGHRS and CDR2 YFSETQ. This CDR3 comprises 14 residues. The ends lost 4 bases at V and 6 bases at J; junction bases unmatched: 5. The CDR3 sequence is CASSVGQGDEKLFF. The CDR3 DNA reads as TGCGCCAGCAGCGTCGGACAGGGTGATGAAAAACTGTTTTTT. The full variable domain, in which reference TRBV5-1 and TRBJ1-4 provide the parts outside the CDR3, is KAGVTQTPRYLIKTRGQQVTLSCSPISGHRSVSWYQQTPGQGLQFLFEYFSETQRNKGNFPGRFSGRQFSNSRSEMNVSTLELGDSALYLCASSVGQGDEKLFFGSGTQLSVL.

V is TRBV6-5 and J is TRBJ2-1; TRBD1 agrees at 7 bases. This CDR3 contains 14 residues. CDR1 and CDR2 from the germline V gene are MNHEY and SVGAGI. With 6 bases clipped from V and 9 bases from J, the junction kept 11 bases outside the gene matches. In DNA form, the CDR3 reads TGTGCCAGCAGCCCAGACAGGGCTTTCGGTGAGCAGTTCTTC. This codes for CASSPDRAFGEQFF.

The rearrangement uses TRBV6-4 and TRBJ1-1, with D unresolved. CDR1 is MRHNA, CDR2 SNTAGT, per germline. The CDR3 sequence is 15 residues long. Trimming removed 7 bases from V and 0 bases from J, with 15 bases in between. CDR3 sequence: CASTEKRSMNTEAFF. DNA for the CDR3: TGTGCCAGCACCGAAAAACGGTCTATGAACACTGAAGCTTTCTTT.

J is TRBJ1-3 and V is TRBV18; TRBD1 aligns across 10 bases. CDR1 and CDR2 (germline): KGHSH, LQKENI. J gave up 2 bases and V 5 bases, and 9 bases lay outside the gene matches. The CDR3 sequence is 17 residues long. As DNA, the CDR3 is TGTGCCAGCTCAGAAACACGGACAGGGGGAACTGGAAACACCATATATTTT. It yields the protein CASSETRTGGTGNTIYF.

CDR3 amino acids: CASSPGGTQYF. CDR3 bases: TGTGCCAGCAGCCCCGGGGGGACCCAGTACTTC. The chain couples TRBV3-1 (or the pseudogene TRBV3-2) to TRBJ2-5, with TRBD2 as a possible D gene (6 bases). The CDR3 is 11 amino acids. Germline V gives CDR1 LGHDT, CDR2 YNNKEL (reference sequence). V was trimmed by 4 bases and J by 7 bases, leaving 7 bases between them.

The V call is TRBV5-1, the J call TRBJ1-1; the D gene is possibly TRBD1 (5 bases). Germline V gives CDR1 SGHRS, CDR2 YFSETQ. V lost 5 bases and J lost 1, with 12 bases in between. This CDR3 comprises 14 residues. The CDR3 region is CASRTVSGNTEAFF. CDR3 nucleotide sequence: TGCGCCAGCAGGACAGTGTCGGGGAACACTGAAGCTTTCTTT.